This TCR beta chain was documented in a study of blood T cell repertoires in COVID-19. The method was immunoSEQ multiplex PCR; TCRdb's version includes in-frame clones alone and lacks a portion of them. This table holds 300,000 to 400,000 clones, over 70% found once. Sequencing was carried out using PBMCs or T cells enriched from blood (not recorded which). The sequence came from a man younger than 40 who had recovered from COVID-19.

The CDR3 here is CASIAGTTYEQYF. As DNA, the CDR3 is TGTGCCAGCATCGCCGGGACAACCTACGAGCAGTACTTC. This chain connects TRBV28 to TRBJ2-7, with D perhaps TRBD1 (6 bases). Trimming removed 7 bases at V and 2 bases at J, with 12 bases between. The CDR3 is 13 residues long. Germline values: CDR1 MDHEN, CDR2 SYDVKM.